One and the same sample provided the 21 T cell receptor beta chains below, sequenced in a study of shared clonotypes between healthy human individuals (dated by TCRdb to about 2020). Library construction relied on the immunoSEQ multiplex PCR assay. TCRdb provides this immuneACCESS table in a form limited to in-frame rearrangements. Some clones are lacking; in checked studies, under half of them reflect an unresolved V gene, and why the rest are absent is not known. This sample gives 2 million or so clones in total; over 85% of them show up just once. The ten largest clones add up to about 1.1% of the sample. For the CD8 naive samples, CD45RO-negative cells were positively selected for CCR7, yielding a CD45RA+CCR7+ population from which TemRA cells were excluded. The sequenced sample was naive CD8+ T cells sorted from blood. The meaning of the sample's cell subset or site label: CD45RA+CCR7+. These receptors all stem from a man in his late teens or twenties in good health.

The chain has TRBV5-1 and TRBJ2-7; D is unclear. Germline values: CDR1 SGHRS, CDR2 YFSETQ. V gave up 1 base and J gave up 1 base, with 9 bases separating them. The CDR3 length is 14 residues. CDR3 in amino acids: CASSLTPESYEQYF. The CDR3 DNA reads as TGCGCCAGCAGCTTGACCCCCGAATCCTACGAGCAGTACTTC.

The chain is built from TRBV30 and TRBJ1-1; D remains unclear. Per the germline V gene, CDR1 is GTSNPN and CDR2 is SVGIG (reference sequence). Between the trimmed V and J ends, which lost 3 bases and 7 bases, there was a span of 21 bases. The CDR3 runs 15 residues. CDR3 loop: CAWSEGDRSAHEAFF. CDR3 bases: TGTGCCTGGAGCGAAGGCGATAGGTCGGCCCATGAAGCTTTCTTT.

The chain joins TRBV13 to TRBJ2-3; 7 bases map to TRBD1. The CDR3 length is 16 residues. CDR1 is PRHDT, CDR2 FYEKMQ, per germline (reference sequence). J was trimmed by 3 bases and V by 0 bases; bases with no gene match: 6. The CDR3 sequence: CASSLGPDRATDTQYF. As DNA, the CDR3 is TGTGCCAGCAGCTTAGGCCCCGACAGGGCTACAGATACGCAGTATTTT.

This sequence joins TRBV5-3 and TRBJ1-5; D unresolved. TRBV5-3 is treated as an ORF (open reading frame) with a function not yet certain. V lost 4 bases to trimming and J lost 0 bases, with 20 bases between them. This CDR3 has 18 amino acids. The CDR3 coding sequence is TGTGCCAGAAGCCCGGTAGATATCATGCAGGATAGCAATCAGCCCCAGCATTTT. This translates into CARSPVDIMQDSNQPQHF.

The genes are TRBV27 and TRBJ2-1; D might be TRBD1 (6 bases). The germline V gene has CDR1 MNHEY and CDR2 SMNVEV (reference sequence). V lost 4 bases to trimming and J lost 6 bases, with 13 bases between them. The CDR3 has 14 residues. CDR3 in DNA: TGTGCCAGCAGTTCGGACAGCACCCTCAATGAGCAGTTCTTC. This gives the protein CASSSDSTLNEQFF.

The chain combines TRBV7-2 with TRBJ1-5; a possible D gene is TRBD1 (5 bases). Trimming shortened V by 5 bases and J by 5 bases, and 19 bases separated the two germline ends. CDR1 is SGHTA, CDR2 FQGNSA, per germline. There are 16 residues in the CDR3. CDR3 coding DNA: TGTGCCAGCAGCGCCCCTGGGGCAGGGACCTATCAGCCCCAGCATTTT. Translation gives CASSAPGAGTYQPQHF.

The chain uses TRBV27 and TRBJ2-5, with 9 nucleotides matching TRBD1. The V gene's germline CDR1 is MNHEY and CDR2 SMNVEV (reference sequence). V was pared by 8 bases and J by 5 bases, with 9 bases of the junction left unmatched. This CDR3 contains 14 residues. As DNA, the CDR3 is TGTGCCAGCGCAACAGGGGGCGCCGGGGAGACCCAGTACTTC. This sequence encodes CASATGGAGETQYF.

This chain joins TRBV28 and TRBJ2-7, with 14 bases aligning to TRBD2. Germline values: CDR1 MDHEN, CDR2 SYDVKM. CDR3 length: 15 residues. V trimming: 4 bases; J trimming: 5 bases; junction bases outside the gene matches: 4. CDR3 protein: CASSSGLAGVDEQYF. The CDR3 nucleotides read TGTGCCAGCAGTTCGGGACTAGCGGGAGTTGACGAGCAGTACTTC.

This clone was detected only once. The genes are TRBV20-1 and TRBJ2-2; D possibly corresponds to TRBD2 (5 bases). The CDR3 spans 11 residues. Germline assignment: CDR1 DFQATT and CDR2 SNEGSKA (reference sequence). In nucleotides, the CDR3 is TGCAGCTCGATAGCGACCGGGGAGCTGTTTTTT. It yields the protein CSSIATGELFF.

The V and J genes are TRBV5-8 and TRBJ1-6; no firm D call. This CDR3 spans 15 amino acids. V was shortened by 2 bases and J by 7 bases, with 13 bases between the two germline ends. From germline, CDR1 is SGHTS and CDR2 YDEGEE. The CDR3 reads CASSFLEYLNSPLHF. The CDR3 DNA is TGTGCCAGCAGCTTCCTCGAATATCTAAATTCACCCCTCCACTTT.

The chain has TRBV7-6 and TRBJ2-3; 9 bases map to TRBD2. The length of the CDR3 is 15 residues. Germline V CDR1 and CDR2: SGHVS, FNYEAQ. V lost 1 base, J lost 5 bases, and 4 bases stayed unmatched. CDR3: CASSLGGGGGDTQYF. For the CDR3, the DNA is TGTGCCAGCAGCTTAGGCGGCGGGGGGGGAGATACGCAGTATTTT.

This rearrangement joins TRBV11-2 to TRBJ2-1; unclear D gene. Germline V gives CDR1 SGHAT, CDR2 FQNNGV. The CDR3 is 16 residues long. V was clipped by 6 bases and J by 3 bases, with 18 bases between them. The CDR3 here is CASSPHDGIYYNEQFF. The CDR3 nucleotides read TGTGCCAGCAGTCCCCACGATGGGATTTACTACAATGAGCAGTTCTTC.

The V and J genes are TRBV19 and TRBJ1-6, with a possible D match to TRBD1 (6 bases). The CDR3 is 15 residues long. Germline V gene data show CDR1 as LNHDA and CDR2 as SQIVND (reference sequence). Trimming took off 5 bases at V and 8 bases at J, with 16 bases between the two ends. The chain's CDR3 is CASSPATGPDSPLHF. CDR3 nucleotide sequence: TGTGCCAGTAGTCCAGCGACAGGTCCTGATTCACCCCTCCACTTT.

The J gene is TRBJ1-2, the V gene TRBV12-5, with a weak D call TRBD1 (5 bases). In germline, CDR1 is LGHNT, CDR2 FRNRAP. The CDR3 has 12 amino acids. The V and J ends lost 1 base and 8 bases respectively, with 8 bases between them. The CDR3 DNA reads TGTGCTAGTGGTTTGGAGGGGAACGGCTACACCTTC. Protein product: CASGLEGNGYTF. Full variable domain (outside the CDR3, taken from reference TRBV12-5 and TRBJ1-2): DARVTQTPRHKVTEMGQEVTMRCQPILGHNTVFWYRQTMMQGLELLAYFRNRAPLDDSGMPKDRFSAEMPDATLATLKIQPSEPRDSAVYFCASGLEGNGYTFGSGTRLTVV.

This chain connects TRBV19 to TRBJ2-1; maybe TRBD1 (6 bases). Germline V lookup: CDR1 LNHDA, CDR2 SQIVND (reference sequence). V was clipped by 8 bases and J by 0 bases, with 8 bases between them. CDR3 length: 13 residues. CDR3: CASYRVSYNEQFF. The CDR3 DNA follows: TGTGCCAGTTACAGGGTCTCCTACAATGAGCAGTTCTTC.

The rearrangement joins TRBV5-1 to TRBJ2-3; 8 bases are a match to TRBD2. Germline lookup yields CDR1 SGHRS and CDR2 YFSETQ. The CDR3 has 14 residues. V lost 2 bases to trimming and J lost 4 bases; unmatched junction nucleotides: 3. CDR3 loop: CASSLAGEADTQYF. CDR3 DNA: TGCGCCAGCAGCTTAGCGGGAGAGGCAGATACGCAGTATTTT.

The chain is built from TRBV6-6 and TRBJ1-1; D gene uncertain. Trimming shortened V by 7 bases and J by 5 bases, and 17 bases separated the two germline ends. Looked up from germline, CDR1 is MNHNY and CDR2 is SVGAGI (reference sequence). The CDR3 has 14 residues. CDR3 coding DNA: TGTGCCAGCACCTCTATCTCAGGCGTAACTGAAGCTTTCTTT. It specifies CASTSISGVTEAFF.

Turning to this clone: Other DNA sequences in this specimen translate into the identical CDR3. This chain links TRBV6-5 with TRBJ2-1, with 7 bases fitting TRBD2. The CDR3 contains 15 residues. Per the germline V gene, CDR1 is MNHEY and CDR2 is SVGAGI. The J segment lost 2 bases and the V segment lost 0 bases, leaving 1 base of the junction unmatched. The CDR3 region is CASSYSTSPYNEQFF. In DNA, the CDR3 is TGTGCCAGCAGTTACTCGACTAGCCCCTACAATGAGCAGTTCTTC.

J is TRBJ2-1 and V is TRBV27; D assignment may be TRBD1 or TRBD2 (5 bases each). Trimming left V 4 bases short and J 8 bases short, with 21 bases between. This CDR3 has 16 residues. In germline, CDR1 is MNHEY, CDR2 SMNVEV (reference sequence). CDR3 sequence (DNA): TGTGCCAGCAGTTCCCTAACCCGGGACCCCAGGCATGAGCAGTTCTTC. Translated: CASSSLTRDPRHEQFF.

The gene calls are TRBV5-4 and TRBJ1-1, with 9 bases matching TRBD1. The junction had 4 bases not matched to a gene; V was cut back by 3 bases and J by 1 base. Per germline, CDR1 SGHNT and CDR2 YYREEE (reference sequence). CDR3 size: 15 residues. The CDR3 here is CASSYTGQGNTEAFF. The CDR3 region has the DNA TGTGCCAGCAGCTACACGGGACAGGGGAACACTGAAGCTTTCTTT.

This rearrangement joins TRBV7-2 to TRBJ1-1; possibly TRBD1 for D (5 bases). V dropped 0 bases and J dropped 2 bases, with 7 bases sitting between them. Germline CDR1 is SGHTA and CDR2 is FQGNSA. The CDR3 consists of 14 residues. This chain's CDR3 is CASSLAGDNTEAFF. The CDR3 coding sequence is TGTGCCAGCAGCTTAGCAGGGGATAACACTGAAGCTTTCTTT.